Shown below are 13 T cell receptor beta chains from a single sample sequenced in a study of metastatic and nonmetastatic thyroid tumors. Each patient came to thyroid surgery without any prior treatment (of any kind). From the PCR reads, TCRdb re-called clones with MiXCR. The sample consists of under 45,000 clones, about a sixth of them appearing once. The sequencing sample was made of tumor tissue. The receptors originated from a female donor with papillary thyroid cancer or a benign thyroid nodule (not recorded which). Some clones in this sample may be carry-over from other donors' samples.

The chain is built from TRBV7-2 and TRBJ2-7, with D unresolved. Germline V gene lookup returns CDR1 SGHTA and CDR2 FQGNSA. V was clipped by 9 bases and J by 6 bases, with 12 bases between them. CDR3 length: 11 amino acids. Here the CDR3 reads CASRLVSEQYF. In nucleotides, the CDR3 is TGTGCCAGTAGATTAGTAAGCGAGCAGTACTTC.

This clone has at least ten counts. The chain joins TRBV11-2 to TRBJ2-3; TRBD2 matches at 8 bases. The germline V gene has CDR1 SGHAT and CDR2 FQNNGV. V lost 2 bases, J lost 0 bases, and 7 bases stayed unmatched. CDR3 size: 17 residues. The CDR3 nucleotides are TGTGCCAGCAGCTTAACCCCTAGCGGGCGTAGCACAGATACGCAGTATTTT. Translation: CASSLTPSGRSTDTQYF.

This clone was detected many times. The chain joins TRBV2 to TRBJ2-7, with TRBD2 matching 7 bases. CDR1 and CDR2 from the germline V gene are SNHLY and FYNNEI. V lost 3 bases and J lost 0; bases outside the gene matches: 8. The CDR3 consists of 16 residues. The CDR3 DNA reads TGTGCCAGCAGTGATCTAGACGGGGGGTTCTCCTACGAGCAGTACTTC. Residues: CASSDLDGGFSYEQYF.

By sample share, this clone is medium-sized. The chain carries TRBV10-3 and TRBJ2-1; no definite D call. This CDR3 is 14 amino acids long. V was clipped by 5 bases and J by 0 bases, with 8 bases between them. Germline V lookup: CDR1 ENHRY, CDR2 SYGVKD. The CDR3 loop reads CAISSEASYNEQFF. CDR3 nucleotides: TGTGCCATCAGTTCAGAAGCCTCCTACAATGAGCAGTTCTTC.

This clone was seen ten or more times. This rearrangement joins TRBV7-2 to TRBJ2-2; 10 bases match TRBD2. V was pared by 2 bases and J by 7 bases, with 10 bases of the junction left unmatched. Germline V gene sequence: CDR1 SGHTA, CDR2 FQGNSA. This CDR3 has 17 amino acids. The CDR3 reads CASSLSYASGSGGELFF. CDR3 bases: TGTGCCAGCAGCTTATCGTATGCTAGCGGGAGCGGCGGGGAGCTGTTTTTT.

The chain links TRBV20-1 to TRBJ2-7; D gene ambiguous. The CDR3 is made up of 14 amino acids. Trimming removed 0 bases at V and 0 bases at J, with 9 bases between. From germline, CDR1 is DFQATT and CDR2 SNEGSKA (reference sequence). The CDR3 spells CSAREFHNSYEQYF. CDR3 bases: TGCAGTGCTAGAGAATTTCACAACTCCTACGAGCAGTACTTC.

The rearrangement uses TRBV6-1 and TRBJ2-1, with 10 bases identical to TRBD2. The germline V gene has CDR1 MNHNS and CDR2 SASEGT. The CDR3 runs 15 residues. With 6 bases clipped from V and 4 bases from J, the junction kept 6 bases outside the gene matches. CDR3 protein: CASSKNSGRYNEQFF. CDR3 bases: TGTGCCAGCAGCAAAAATAGCGGGAGGTACAATGAGCAGTTCTTC.

This clone came up many times. This sequence joins TRBV12-3 or TRBV12-4 and TRBJ1-2, with D maybe TRBD1 (5 bases). The CDR3 loop spans 15 amino acids. The V end lost 5 bases, the J end lost 4 bases, and 17 bases lay between the germline ends. The CDR3 region is CASSPALDILYGYTF. The CDR3 region has the DNA TGTGCCAGCAGTCCGGCTCTGGACATCCTCTATGGCTACACCTTC.

Ten or more counts support this clone. The sample has other DNA sequences that encode this CDR3 too. The V and J genes are TRBV11-2 and TRBJ2-3, with 12 bases matching TRBD2. This CDR3 is built from 16 residues. The germline CDR1 and CDR2 sequences are SGHAT and FQNNGV. Unmatched junction bases numbered 3, after V lost 2 bases and J lost 3 bases. CDR3 nucleotides: TGTGCCAGCAGCTTACTAGCGGGAGGGACTACAGATACGCAGTATTTT. This sequence encodes CASSLLAGGTTDTQYF. The whole variable domain, remainder taken from reference TRBV11-2 and TRBJ2-3, is EAGVAQSPRYKIIEKRQSVAFWCNPISGHATLYWYQQILGQGPKLLIQFQNNGVVDDSQLPKDRFSAERLKGVDSTLKIQPAKLEDSAVYLCASSLLAGGTTDTQYFGPGTRLTVL.

Concerning this clone itself: A read error may explain this, as a much larger clone is one base away. The gene calls are TRBV5-4 and TRBJ2-7, with TRBD2 identical over 8 bases. The V gene's germline CDR1 is SGHNT and CDR2 YYREEE (reference sequence). There are 15 residues in the CDR3. The CDR3 spells CASSSKAGGNYEQCF. The CDR3 DNA reads as TGTGCCAGCAGCTCCAAGGCGGGAGGAAACTACGAGCAGTGCTTC.

This clone was detected many times. This sequence joins TRBV12-3 or TRBV12-4 and TRBJ1-1; D ambiguous. This CDR3 comprises 14 residues. V was cut by 5 bases and J by 4 bases, with 14 bases left in between. The CDR3 here is CASSPRRYGTEAFF. The CDR3 coding sequence is TGTGCCAGCAGTCCAAGACGGTATGGCACTGAAGCTTTCTTT.

This sequence joins TRBV4-1 and TRBJ2-7; unclear D gene. This CDR3 comprises 15 residues. V was trimmed by 0 bases and J by 10 bases, leaving 19 bases between them. CDR1 is MGHRA and CDR2 is YSYEKL in the germline V gene. CDR3 sequence reads: CASSQDRRFLGDQYF. In DNA form, the CDR3 reads TGCGCCAGCAGCCAAGACAGGCGTTTCCTGGGCGATCAGTACTTC.

This clone was counted many times. A junction boundary mismatches the germline segment, possibly from a read error. This sequence joins TRBV7-7 and TRBJ2-3, with D possibly being TRBD1 (6 bases). Germline CDR1 and CDR2: SSHAT and FNYEAQ (reference sequence). This CDR3 has 14 residues. The CDR3 is CASSLDRNTDTQYF. For the CDR3, the DNA is TGTGCTAGCAGCCTTGACAGGAACACAGATACGCAGTATTTT. Combining the CDR3 with reference TRBV7-7 and TRBJ2-3 gives the whole variable domain GAGVSQSPRYKVTKRGQDVTLRCDPISSHATLYWYQQALGQGPEFLTYFNYEAQPDKSGLPSDRFSAERPEGSISTLTIQRTEQRDSAMYRCASSLDRNTDTQYFGPGTRLTVL.